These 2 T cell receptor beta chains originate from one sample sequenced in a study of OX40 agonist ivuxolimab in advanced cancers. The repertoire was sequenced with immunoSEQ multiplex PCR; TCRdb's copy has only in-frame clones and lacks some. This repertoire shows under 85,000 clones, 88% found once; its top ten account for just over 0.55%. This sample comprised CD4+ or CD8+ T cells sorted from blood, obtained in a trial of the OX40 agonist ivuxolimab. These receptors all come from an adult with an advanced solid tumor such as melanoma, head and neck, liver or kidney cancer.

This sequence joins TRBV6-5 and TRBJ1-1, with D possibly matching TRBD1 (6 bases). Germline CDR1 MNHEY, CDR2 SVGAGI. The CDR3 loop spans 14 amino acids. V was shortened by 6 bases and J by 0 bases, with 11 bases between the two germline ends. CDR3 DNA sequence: TGTGCCAGCAGAGATAGGGGGGTGAACACTGAAGCTTTCTTT. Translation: CASRDRGVNTEAFF.

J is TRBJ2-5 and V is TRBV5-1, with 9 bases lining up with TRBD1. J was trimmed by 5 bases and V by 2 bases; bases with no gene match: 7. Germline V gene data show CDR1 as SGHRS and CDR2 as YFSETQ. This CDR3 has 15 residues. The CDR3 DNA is TGCGCCAGCAGCTTTAATACAGGGGGCAGGGAGACCCAGTACTTC. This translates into CASSFNTGGRETQYF.